This T cell receptor (beta chain) was obtained from a study of blood T cells in healthy people across ages. Whole-study findings and limits: The study lacked donor CMV status, which possibly confounded expanded clonotype changes. With unsorted PBMCs, a conclusive comparison of naive versus antigen-experienced cells was not possible.

Sample-barcoded 5' priming and a J-beta primer mix drove a second PCR of 7 to 11 cycles. A template-switch adaptor that had 12 random nucleotides put a tag on each cDNA molecule. A single record per CDR3 protein comes from TCRdb applying MiXCR to the 5' RACE reads. The table lists over a million distinct CDR3 sequences, around 45% of them singletons, with about 20% in the top ten. This clonotype has more than one count but fewer than ten. Its antigen is as yet unknown. Total RNA extracted from each sample amounted to at least 5.5 micrograms. Specimen: blood. This receptor was identified in a woman aged 55-70 years in good health.

CDR3 region: CASREPGLAGVDEQFF. CDR3 bases: TGTGCCAGCAGGGAGCCGGGACTAGCGGGAGTCGATGAGCAGTTCTTC. V gene TRBV6-2 or TRBV6-3 combines with J gene TRBJ2-1, with 14 bases lining up with TRBD2. CDR1 is MNHEY and CDR2 is SVGEGT in the germline V gene. The CDR3 length is 16 residues. Trimming at V came to 6 bases and at J to 8 bases, leaving 9 bases not matched to a gene.